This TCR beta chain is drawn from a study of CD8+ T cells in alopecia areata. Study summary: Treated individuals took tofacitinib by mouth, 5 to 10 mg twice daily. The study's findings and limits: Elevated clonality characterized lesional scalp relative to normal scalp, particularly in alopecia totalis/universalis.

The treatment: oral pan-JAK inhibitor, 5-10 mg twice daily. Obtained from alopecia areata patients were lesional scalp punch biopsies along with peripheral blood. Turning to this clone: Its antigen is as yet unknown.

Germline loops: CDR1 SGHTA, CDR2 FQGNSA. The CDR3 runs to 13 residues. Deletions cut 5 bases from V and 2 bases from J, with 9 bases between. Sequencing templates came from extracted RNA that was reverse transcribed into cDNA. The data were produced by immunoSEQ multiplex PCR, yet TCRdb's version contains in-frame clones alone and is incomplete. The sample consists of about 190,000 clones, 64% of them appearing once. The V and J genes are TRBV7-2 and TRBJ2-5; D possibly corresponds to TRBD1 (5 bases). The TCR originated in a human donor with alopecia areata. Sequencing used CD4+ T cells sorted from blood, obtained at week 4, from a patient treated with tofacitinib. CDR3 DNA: TGTGCCAGCAGCGCCGACAGACAAGAGACCCAGTACTTC. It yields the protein CASSADRQETQYF.